This T cell receptor beta chain was recovered during a study of regulatory T cells in long-lasting Graves disease. Study-wide context: Persistent Graves' disease meant over 5 years of antithyroid drugs with positive TSH receptor antibodies.

iRepertoire HTBI primers and Arm-PCR of CDR3 regions built TCR beta libraries. TCRdb redid the calling of the multiplex PCR reads with MiXCR, one entry per CDR3 protein. Among roughly 500,000 distinct CDR3 sequences listed, about 20% were seen once. The study's findings and limits: Between persistent patients, about 2,800 public clonotypes were shared, exceeding the 800 to 1,000 shared between new patients.

Time point here: persistent/refractory GD, antithyroid drugs over 5 years with positive TRAb. Researchers made the TCR library from RNA that was extracted from PBMCs. Graves' disease diagnosis followed American Thyroid Association guidelines. Xi'an, China, was home to the endocrinology department that provided patients. The CDR3 is made up of 14 amino acids. Trimming left V 1 base short and J 2 bases short, with 9 bases between. Germline CDR1 reads LNHDA; CDR2 reads SQIVND (reference sequence). This clonotype turned up a few times. No antigen is known for it. This specimen consisted of peripheral blood mononuclear cells (PBMCs), obtained when the disease was refractory, from a patient treated with antithyroid drugs. The rearrangement joins TRBV19 to TRBJ2-7; maybe TRBD1 (6 bases). This TCR was recovered from a female donor with Graves disease. The CDR3 here is CASSIAQGPYEQYF. CDR3 DNA: TGTGCCAGTAGTATAGCGCAGGGGCCCTACGAGCAGTACTTC. The complete variable domain, with remaining parts taken from reference TRBV19 and TRBJ2-7, reads DGGITQSPKYLFRKEGQNVTLSCEQNLNHDAMYWYRQDPGQGLRLIYYSQIVNDFQKGDIAEGYSVSREKKESFPLTVTSAQKNPTAFYLCASSIAQGPYEQYFGPGTRLTVT.